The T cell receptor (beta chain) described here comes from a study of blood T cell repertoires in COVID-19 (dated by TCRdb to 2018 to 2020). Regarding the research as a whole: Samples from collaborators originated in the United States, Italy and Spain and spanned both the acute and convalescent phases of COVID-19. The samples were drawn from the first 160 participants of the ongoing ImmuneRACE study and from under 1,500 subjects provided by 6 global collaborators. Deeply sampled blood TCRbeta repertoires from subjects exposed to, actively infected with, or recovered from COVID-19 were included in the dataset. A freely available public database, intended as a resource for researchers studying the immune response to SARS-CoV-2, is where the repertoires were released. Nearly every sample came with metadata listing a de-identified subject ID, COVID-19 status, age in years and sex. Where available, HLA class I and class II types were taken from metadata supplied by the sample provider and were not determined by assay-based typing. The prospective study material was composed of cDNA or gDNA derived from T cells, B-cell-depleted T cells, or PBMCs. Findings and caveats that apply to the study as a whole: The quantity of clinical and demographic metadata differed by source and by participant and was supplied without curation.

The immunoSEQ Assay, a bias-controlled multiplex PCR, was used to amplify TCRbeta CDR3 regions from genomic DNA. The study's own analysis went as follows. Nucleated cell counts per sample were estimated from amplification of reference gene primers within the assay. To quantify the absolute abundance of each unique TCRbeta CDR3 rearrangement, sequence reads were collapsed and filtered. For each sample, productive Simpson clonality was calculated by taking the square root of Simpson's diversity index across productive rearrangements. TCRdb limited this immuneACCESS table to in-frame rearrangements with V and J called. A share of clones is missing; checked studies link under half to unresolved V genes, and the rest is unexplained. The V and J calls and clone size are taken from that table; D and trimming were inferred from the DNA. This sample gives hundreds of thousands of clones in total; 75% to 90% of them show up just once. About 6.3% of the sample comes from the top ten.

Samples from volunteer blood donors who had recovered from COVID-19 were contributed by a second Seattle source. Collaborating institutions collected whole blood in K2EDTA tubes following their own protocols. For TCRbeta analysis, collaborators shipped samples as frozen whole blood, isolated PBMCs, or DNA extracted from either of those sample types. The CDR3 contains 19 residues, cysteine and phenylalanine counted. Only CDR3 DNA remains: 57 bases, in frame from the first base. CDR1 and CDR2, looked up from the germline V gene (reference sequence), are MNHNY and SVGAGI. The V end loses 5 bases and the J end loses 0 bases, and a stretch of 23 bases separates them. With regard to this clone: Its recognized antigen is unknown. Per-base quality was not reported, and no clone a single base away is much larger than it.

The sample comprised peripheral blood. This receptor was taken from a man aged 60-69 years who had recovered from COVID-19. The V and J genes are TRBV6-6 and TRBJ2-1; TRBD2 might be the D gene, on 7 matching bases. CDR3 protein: CASSLTRGAFSRSYNEQFF. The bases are TGTGCCAGCAGTCTAACTCGGGGGGCCTTTTCCCGCTCCTACAATGAGCAGTTCTTC.